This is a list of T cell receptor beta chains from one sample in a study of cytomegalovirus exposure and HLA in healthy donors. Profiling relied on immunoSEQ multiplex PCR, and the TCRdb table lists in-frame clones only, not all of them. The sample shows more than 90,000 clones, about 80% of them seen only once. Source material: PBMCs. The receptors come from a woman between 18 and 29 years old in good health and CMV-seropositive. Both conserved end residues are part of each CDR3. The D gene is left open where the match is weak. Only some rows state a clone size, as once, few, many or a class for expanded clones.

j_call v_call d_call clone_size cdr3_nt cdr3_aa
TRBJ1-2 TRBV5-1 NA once TGCGCCAGCAGCTACTTGACAGGCGGATATGGCTACACCTTC CASSYLTGGYGYTF
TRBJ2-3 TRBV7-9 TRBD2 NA TGTGCCAGCAGCTTAGTGGTAGCGGGTGTAACAGATACGCAGTATTTT CASSLVVAGVTDTQYF
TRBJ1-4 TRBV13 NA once TGTGCCAGCAGCTTAAGCGGGGAAAAACTGTTTTTT CASSLSGEKLFF
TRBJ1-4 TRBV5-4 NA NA TGTGCCAGCAGCCCGGGACACCTGGGCACTAATGAAAAACTGTTTTTT CASSPGHLGTNEKLFF
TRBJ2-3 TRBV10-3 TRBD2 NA TGTGCCATCATGAAAGCGGGAGGGACAGATACGCAGTATTTT CAIMKAGGTDTQYF
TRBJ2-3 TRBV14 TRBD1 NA TGTGCCAGCAGCCAAGAGCAAGGGGGCTGGGATACGCAGTATTTT CASSQEQGGWDTQYF
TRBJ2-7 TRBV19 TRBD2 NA TGTGCCAGTAGTATAGCGCTAGCGGAGATCTACGAGCAGTACTTC CASSIALAEIYEQYF
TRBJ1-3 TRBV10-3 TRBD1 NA TGTGCCATCAGTGGACGGGACAGGGGGCTTGGAAACACCATATATTTT CAISGRDRGLGNTIYF
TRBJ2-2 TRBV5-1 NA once TGCGCCAGCAGCTTGATAGGTAGCGGAGCCACCGGGGAGCTGTTTTTT CASSLIGSGATGELFF
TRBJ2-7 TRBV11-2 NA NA TGTGCCAGCAGCTTAGGGAGTCTTGTCGCGCAGTACTTC CASSLGSLVAQYF
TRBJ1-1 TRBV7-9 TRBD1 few TGTGCCAGCAGCTCACAGGGGGCGGGGACTGAAGCTTTCTTT CASSSQGAGTEAFF
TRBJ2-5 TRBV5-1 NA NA TGCGCCAGCAGCCCGGACAGTACCCAAGAGACCCAGTACTTC CASSPDSTQETQYF
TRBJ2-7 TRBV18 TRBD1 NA TGTGCCAGCTCACCGCTGACAGGGGGAAGCTCCTACGAGCAGTACTTC CASSPLTGGSSYEQYF
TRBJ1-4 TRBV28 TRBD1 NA TGTGCCAGCAGTGCGGGACAGGGGATAGAAAAACTGTTTTTT CASSAGQGIEKLFF
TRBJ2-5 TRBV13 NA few TGTGCCAGCAGCGAGACGGAGCAAGAGACCCAGTACTTC CASSETEQETQYF
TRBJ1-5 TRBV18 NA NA TGTGCCAGCTCACCGACAGTTAGCAATCAGCCCCAGCATTTT CASSPTVSNQPQHF
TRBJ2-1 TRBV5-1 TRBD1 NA TGCGCCAGCAGCTTGGACAGGGGTGACTACAATGAGCAGTTCTTC CASSLDRGDYNEQFF
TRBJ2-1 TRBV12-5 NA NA TGTGCTAGTGGTTTGTACCAGGGGCGCTGGTACAATGAGCAGTTCTTC CASGLYQGRWYNEQFF
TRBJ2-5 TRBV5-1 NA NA TGCGCCAGCAGCTTAGAAGCGCAAGAGACCCAGTACTTC CASSLEAQETQYF
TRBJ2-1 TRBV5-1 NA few TGCGCCAGCAGCTTGGGGACAGCATACAATGAGCAGTTCTTC CASSLGTAYNEQFF
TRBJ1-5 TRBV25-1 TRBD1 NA TGTGCCAGCAGCGACAGGGATGGCCAGCCCCAGCATTTT CASSDRDGQPQHF
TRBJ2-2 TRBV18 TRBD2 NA TGTGCCAGCTCACCTAGACTAGCGGGAGGCCCGAACACCGGGGAGCTGTTTTTT CASSPRLAGGPNTGELFF
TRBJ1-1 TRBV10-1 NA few TGCGCCAGCAGTGAGTCGGCGGCTTTTGAGAGGGCTTTCTTT CASSESAAFERAFF